This TCR beta chain originates from a study of identical twins. cDNA molecules carried unique molecular identifiers, and template switching added a universal primer site. TCRdb called the 5' RACE reads again in MiXCR, with one record for every CDR3 protein. The sample lists around 340,000 distinct CDR3 sequences, approximately 10% occurring once. Study-level results: Models underpredicted monozygotic twin sharing of out-of-frame TCR alpha.

This CDR3 has 15 residues. V gave up 11 bases and J gave up 8 bases; unmatched junction bases: 11. The germline gives CDR1 SNHLY, CDR2 FYNNEI. Note on this clonotype: Its antigen is still unknown.

Healthy Caucasian donors formed the entire cohort. The sequencing sample was made of naive T cells sorted from blood. This sequence originates from a woman aged 45-65 years in good health. This sequence joins TRBV2 and TRBJ2-1; 14 bases are shared with TRBD2. The CDR3: CARSGLAGVVDEQFF. DNA of the CDR3: TGTGCCCGCTCGGGACTAGCGGGAGTTGTGGATGAGCAGTTCTTC.